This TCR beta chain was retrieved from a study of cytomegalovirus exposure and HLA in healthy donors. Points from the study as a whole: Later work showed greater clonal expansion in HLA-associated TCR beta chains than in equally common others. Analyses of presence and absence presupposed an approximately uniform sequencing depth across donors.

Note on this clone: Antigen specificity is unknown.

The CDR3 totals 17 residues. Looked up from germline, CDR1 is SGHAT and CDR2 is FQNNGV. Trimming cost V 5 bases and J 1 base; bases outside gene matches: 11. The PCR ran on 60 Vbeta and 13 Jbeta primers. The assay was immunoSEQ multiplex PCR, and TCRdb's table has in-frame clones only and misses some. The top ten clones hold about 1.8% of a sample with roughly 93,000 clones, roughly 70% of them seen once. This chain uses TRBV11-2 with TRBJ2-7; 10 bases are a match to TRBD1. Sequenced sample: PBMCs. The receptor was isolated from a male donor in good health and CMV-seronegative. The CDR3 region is CASSPSGTGVRSYEQYF. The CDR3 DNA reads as TGTGCCAGCAGCCCGTCCGGGACAGGGGTTAGGTCCTACGAGCAGTACTTC.